Listed here are 7 T cell receptor beta chains from one sample, sequenced in a study of cytomegalovirus exposure and HLA in healthy donors listed by TCRdb under 2017. The library was made by the immunoSEQ multiplex PCR assay. The multiplex PCR relied on a mix of 60 forward primers for TCR Vbeta segments and 13 reverse primers for TCR Jbeta segments. TCRdb took over this immuneACCESS table, retaining in-frame rearrangements with V and J assigned. Such tables are incomplete; in checked studies, under half of the missing clones stem from an unresolved V gene, and the remainder is unexplained. The sample profile shows 130,000 or so clones; over 60% of them were found once. The top ten clonotypes cover approximately 4.2% of the sample. Sequencing was performed on PBMCs. These receptors were collected from a male donor in good health and CMV-seropositive.

This clone was counted between two and nine times. V usage is TRBV6-1 and J usage is TRBJ2-1, with TRBD2 matching 8 bases. Unmatched junction bases numbered 7, after V lost 8 bases and J lost 4 bases. This CDR3 region has 14 residues. Germline CDR1 MNHNS, CDR2 SASEGT. Written as DNA, the CDR3 is TGTGCCAGCCGGGAGGGGGATCTTTACAATGAGCAGTTCTTC. Translation gives CASREGDLYNEQFF.

This rearrangement joins TRBV27 to TRBJ2-7; no clear D. The CDR3 totals 12 residues. V lost 6 bases to trimming and J lost 3 bases, with 9 bases between them. CDR1 and CDR2 (germline): MNHEY, SMNVEV (reference sequence). The CDR3 here is CASSPTGYEQYF. DNA for the CDR3: TGTGCCAGCAGCCCCACGGGCTACGAGCAGTACTTC.

Only one count was recorded for this clone. The rearrangement uses TRBV2 and TRBJ2-1, with D tentatively TRBD2 (6 bases). CDR3 length: 14 amino acids. V lost 6 bases, J lost 0 bases, and 9 bases lay in between. The germline V gene has CDR1 SNHLY and CDR2 FYNNEI. CDR3 in DNA: TGTGCCAGCAGAACTAGCTACTCCTACAATGAGCAGTTCTTC. This codes for CASRTSYSYNEQFF.

J is TRBJ1-4 and V is TRBV28; 9 nucleotides match TRBD1. Germline CDR1 is MDHEN and CDR2 is SYDVKM. This CDR3 has 15 residues. After removal of 5 bases from V and 8 bases from J, the junction contained 9 bases not matched to a gene. For the CDR3, the DNA is TGTGCCAGCAGTAGGACAGGGGCCGGTAACGAAAAACTGTTTTTT. This codes for CASSRTGAGNEKLFF.

This sequence joins TRBV11-3 and TRBJ2-3; maybe TRBD2 (5 bases). Trimming removed 4 bases at V and 4 bases at J, with 9 bases between. This CDR3 comprises 13 residues. Germline V gene sequence: CDR1 SGHNT, CDR2 YENEEA. CDR3 region: CASSSTGADTQYF. The CDR3, as DNA: TGTGCCAGCAGCTCCACCGGGGCAGATACGCAGTATTTT.

The chain couples TRBV6-5 to TRBJ2-5; TRBD2 aligns across 9 bases. In germline, CDR1 is MNHEY, CDR2 SVGAGI. With 5 bases clipped from V and 5 bases from J, the junction kept 6 bases outside the gene matches. The CDR3 has 14 residues. The CDR3 nucleotides are TGTGCCAGCAGTACCGGGACTAGCTCCGAGACCCAGTACTTC. Residues: CASSTGTSSETQYF.

This clone has more than one count but fewer than ten. The chain employs TRBV12-2 and TRBJ2-7; the D call TRBD1 from the table was never checked on the DNA. TRBV12-2 is labeled a pseudogene. The CDR3 spans 15 residues. The CDR3 DNA reads as TGTGCAAGTCGCTTAGACAGGGGTCCGTTCTACGAGCAGTACTTC. Its translation is CASRLDRGPFYEQYF.